The 31 T cell receptor beta chains below all came from one sample that was sequenced in a study of T cell changes during pregnancy in multiple sclerosis. Generated by immunoSEQ multiplex PCR, the TCRdb table keeps only in-frame clones and is missing some. The sample has about 24,000 clones; more than 70% are singletons. The input for sequencing was CD4+ T cells from peripheral blood mononuclear cells, taken in the first trimester of pregnancy. The receptors derive from a female donor in good health, enrolled as a control in a pregnancy study.

CDR3 DNA: TGTGCCAGCAGCTGGGCCGAGGGCACTGAAGCTTTCTTT. It is translated as CASSWAEGTEAFF. The chain combines TRBV7-9 with TRBJ1-1, with D unclear. This CDR3 is built from 13 residues. V was shortened by 4 bases and J by 4 bases, with 10 bases between the two germline ends. The V gene's germline CDR1 is SEHNR and CDR2 FQNEAQ (reference sequence).

This clone showed up just a few times. The chain has TRBV4-1 and TRBJ1-5, with 9 positions matching TRBD1. Germline V gives CDR1 MGHRA, CDR2 YSYEKL. The V and J ends lost 5 bases and 3 bases, in that order; junction bases with no gene match: 5. The CDR3 is made up of 15 amino acids. This chain's CDR3 is CASSKGQGNNQPQHF. The CDR3 DNA is TGCGCCAGCAGCAAGGGACAGGGAAACAATCAGCCCCAGCATTTT.

The chain combines TRBV19 with TRBJ2-1; 9 bases are a match to TRBD2. CDR1 LNHDA and CDR2 SQIVND come from the germline V gene (reference sequence). This CDR3 has 19 residues. J lost 3 bases, V lost 5 bases, and 17 bases had no gene match. This CDR3 is CASSAGGRALAGLYNEQFF. In nucleotides, the CDR3 is TGTGCCAGTAGTGCCGGAGGGAGGGCGCTAGCGGGGCTCTACAATGAGCAGTTCTTC.

The rearrangement uses TRBV19 and TRBJ1-5; weak D call: TRBD1 (5 bases). V lost 0 bases and J lost 7, with 10 bases in between. This CDR3 has 14 amino acids. CDR1 and CDR2 from the germline V gene are LNHDA and SQIVND (reference sequence). For the CDR3, the DNA is TGTGCCAGTAGTATAGATTATAGGGGACAGCCCCAGCATTTT. This sequence encodes CASSIDYRGQPQHF.

The chain uses TRBV25-1 and TRBJ1-6; D perhaps matches TRBD1 (5 bases). CDR1 is MGHDK and CDR2 is SYGVNS in the germline V gene. The CDR3 spans 16 residues. Trimming took off 4 bases at V and 1 base at J, with 11 bases between the two ends. The chain's CDR3 is CASSGSRGSYNSPLHF. Here the CDR3 DNA reads TGTGCCAGCAGTGGGTCCCGGGGGTCCTATAATTCACCCCTCCACTTT.

V usage is TRBV11-3 and J usage is TRBJ2-1; no reliable D call. Germline V gene sequence: CDR1 SGHNT, CDR2 YENEEA. Trimming pared 0 bases from V and 0 bases from J, leaving 3 bases between. CDR3 length: 14 residues. The CDR3 DNA reads TGTGCCAGCAGCTTAGACAGCTCCTACAATGAGCAGTTCTTC. Translation gives CASSLDSSYNEQFF.

The chain joins TRBV15 to TRBJ1-3, with D uncertain. Trimming removed 5 bases at V and 0 bases at J, with 14 bases between. CDR1 is LNHNV, CDR2 YYDKDF, per germline (reference sequence). The CDR3 contains 16 residues. CDR3 nucleotides: TGTGCCACCAGCCGAAATGGCGGTCGCTCTGGAAACACCATATATTTT. Protein sequence: CATSRNGGRSGNTIYF.

The CDR3 DNA reads TGTGCCAGCAGTCCGACCAGGGGAAGGGTTCAGCCCCAGCATTTT. It specifies CASSPTRGRVQPQHF. The chain carries TRBV27 and TRBJ1-5; maybe TRBD1 (6 bases). CDR1 and CDR2 from the germline V gene are MNHEY and SMNVEV (reference sequence). This CDR3 has 15 residues. Trimming cost V 5 bases and J 6 bases, with 17 bases left between them.

The rearrangement links TRBV2 to TRBJ2-7, with D perhaps matching TRBD1 (5 bases). CDR3 length equals 15 residues. Germline loops: CDR1 SNHLY, CDR2 FYNNEI. The ends were cut back, 7 bases at V and 4 bases at J, with 20 bases in the middle. This CDR3 reads CASIRNSARDYEQYF. For the CDR3, the DNA is TGTGCCAGCATCCGGAACTCGGCCAGGGATTACGAGCAGTACTTC. The whole variable domain, filled in from reference TRBV2 and TRBJ2-7, reads EPEVTQTPSHQVTQMGQEVILRCVPISNHLYFYWYRQILGQKVEFLVSFYNNEISEKSEIFDDQFSVERPDGSNFTLKIRSTKLEDSAMYFCASIRNSARDYEQYFGPGTRLTVT.

DNA for the CDR3: TGTGCCAGCAGCAGTCCGGGACAGATATGGACCGAGCAGTACTTC. This gives the protein CASSSPGQIWTEQYF. The V call is TRBV28, the J call TRBJ2-7; 7 nucleotides match TRBD1. The CDR3 length is 15 residues. The J segment lost 6 bases and the V segment lost 6 bases, leaving 14 bases of the junction unmatched. Per the germline V gene, CDR1 is MDHEN and CDR2 is SYDVKM.

For this clone: One end of the junction fails to match germline, which may point to a read error. This chain joins TRBV30 and TRBJ1-2; tentative D call: TRBD1 (6 bases). This CDR3 has 13 amino acids. Per germline, CDR1 GTSNPN and CDR2 SVGIG (reference sequence). CDR3 bases: TGTGCCGGGAGAGGTACAGGGCCCTATGGCTACACCTTC. Translating gives CAGRGTGPYGYTF.

This chain connects TRBV11-2 to TRBJ2-7; perhaps TRBD2 as D (6 bases). From germline, CDR1 is SGHAT and CDR2 FQNNGV. Trimming left V 5 bases short and J 5 bases short, with 22 bases between. The CDR3 covers 16 residues. This CDR3 is CASSPRRDSLGDEQYF. CDR3 nucleotide sequence: TGTGCCAGCAGCCCACGGCGGGACTCCCTGGGGGACGAGCAGTACTTC.

This chain links TRBV28 with TRBJ1-3; 7 nucleotides match TRBD1. The germline V gene has CDR1 MDHEN and CDR2 SYDVKM. The V segment lost 7 bases and the J segment 2 bases; nucleotides outside the gene matches: 5. This CDR3 spans 14 amino acids. The CDR3 protein is CASIPGGPGNTIYF. DNA of the CDR3: TGTGCCAGCATTCCAGGGGGTCCTGGAAACACCATATATTTT.

The chain carries TRBV19 and TRBJ2-5; TRBD1 might be the D (5 bases). Trimming removed 10 bases at V and 2 bases at J, with 20 bases between. This CDR3 has 15 amino acids. CDR1 is LNHDA and CDR2 is SQIVND in the germline V gene (reference sequence). CDR3 sequence: CATSRGRAYQETQYF. The DNA of the CDR3 is TGTGCCACCAGTAGGGGCAGGGCCTATCAAGAGACCCAGTACTTC.

The chain has TRBV5-1 and TRBJ2-7; 9 bases are a match to TRBD1. Unmatched junction bases numbered 5, after V lost 4 bases and J lost 3 bases. This CDR3 is built from 14 residues. Germline V gives CDR1 SGHRS, CDR2 YFSETQ. The CDR3 DNA reads as TGCGCCAGCAGCAACCGGGACAGGGTCTACGAGCAGTACTTC. Its translation is CASSNRDRVYEQYF.

The count of this clone is one. CDR3 residues: CASSLSGGYGYTF. Written as DNA, the CDR3 is TGTGCCAGCAGTTTATCAGGGGGCTACGGCTACACCTTC. The chain recombines TRBV28 with TRBJ1-2; 8 bases match TRBD1. The CDR3 has 13 amino acids. CDR1 is MDHEN and CDR2 is SYDVKM in the germline V gene. The V gene end was trimmed by 1 base and the J gene end by 8 bases; junction bases not matched to a gene: 3.

This chain joins TRBV18 and TRBJ2-5, with D hard to call. This CDR3 contains 14 residues. Trimming removed 2 bases from V and 1 base from J, with 8 bases in between. Germline V CDR1 and CDR2: KGHSH, LQKENI. Here the CDR3 DNA reads TGTGCCAGCTCACCATTCGAGTTCCAAGAGACCCAGTACTTC. Its translation is CASSPFEFQETQYF.

The chain couples TRBV5-4 to TRBJ2-5, with D tentatively TRBD1 (5 bases). CDR1 and CDR2 (germline): SGHNT, YYREEE (reference sequence). The CDR3 runs to 13 residues. With 4 bases removed from V and 3 bases from J, the gap between germline ends came to 10 bases. In nucleotides, the CDR3 is TGTGCCAGCAGCGCAGACAGAGAAGAGACCCAGTACTTC. Its protein is CASSADREETQYF.

The chain joins TRBV11-2 to TRBJ2-2, with TRBD2 identical over 10 bases. The V gene's germline CDR1 is SGHAT and CDR2 FQNNGV. This CDR3 region has 18 residues. V dropped 6 bases and J dropped 4; count of bases not matched to a gene: 14. CDR3 protein: CASRIPGLARGITGELFF. CDR3 sequence (DNA): TGTGCCAGCAGGATCCCGGGACTAGCGAGAGGTATCACCGGGGAGCTGTTTTTT.

This chain links TRBV10-1 with TRBJ2-1, with 13 bases matching TRBD2. Germline lookup yields CDR1 WNHNN and CDR2 SYGVQD (reference sequence). The CDR3 runs to 16 residues. Trimming cost V 4 bases and J 9 bases; bases outside gene matches: 9. The CDR3 spells CASSAGLAGDNGEQFF. CDR3 in DNA: TGCGCCAGCAGTGCAGGACTAGCGGGGGACAACGGTGAGCAGTTCTTC.

This clone showed up just once. The chain recombines TRBV7-6 with TRBJ1-2, with 7 bases that match TRBD1. Germline CDR1 SGHVS, CDR2 FNYEAQ. This CDR3 spans 18 amino acids. With 2 bases clipped from V and 2 bases from J, the junction kept 14 bases outside the gene matches. The CDR3 is CASSLLRTGTLLNYGYTF. In nucleotides, the CDR3 is TGTGCCAGCAGCTTATTAAGGACAGGAACCCTCCTCAACTATGGCTACACCTTC.

This chain joins TRBV29-1 and TRBJ1-1; D remains ambiguous. V was clipped by 8 bases and J by 5 bases, with 15 bases between them. The CDR3 has 12 residues. From germline, CDR1 is SQVTM and CDR2 ANQGSEA. The CDR3 region has the DNA TGCAGCACCCAAGGCGGAGCTACTGAAGCTTTCTTT. This translates into CSTQGGATEAFF.

The chain employs TRBV21-1 and TRBJ2-5; the DNA was not compared with TRBD2, the D call given in the table. TRBV21-1 is deemed a pseudogene. There are 16 residues in the CDR3. This chain's CDR3 is CASSPLAGGREETQYF. CDR3 nucleotide sequence: TGTGCCAGCAGCCCCCTAGCGGGAGGTAGGGAAGAGACCCAGTACTTC.

The rearrangement joins TRBV11-3 to TRBJ2-3; D is undetermined. The germline V gene encodes CDR1 SGHNT and CDR2 YENEEA. This CDR3 has 14 residues. With 4 bases removed from V and 3 bases from J, the gap between germline ends came to 11 bases. This CDR3 reads CASSSGRSTDTQYF. Written as DNA, the CDR3 is TGTGCCAGCAGCTCAGGCAGGTCTACAGATACGCAGTATTTT. Full variable domain (rest looked up from reference TRBV11-3 and TRBJ2-3): EAGVVQSPRYKIIEKKQPVAFWCNPISGHNTLYWYLQNLGQGPELLIRYENEEAVDDSQLPKDRFSAERLKGVDSTLKIQPAELGDSAVYLCASSSGRSTDTQYFGPGTRLTVL.

A single count supports this clone. Given the absence of the conserved phenylalanine or tryptophan at the CDR3 end, a read error is likely. The chain uses TRBV5-6 and TRBJ1-2; 7 positions agree with TRBD1. Looked up from germline, CDR1 is SGHDT and CDR2 is YYEEEE. The CDR3 is made up of 16 amino acids. V trimming: 4 bases; J trimming: 5 bases; junction bases outside the gene matches: 14. CDR3 residues: CASSVKMGQLGYGYTS. DNA of the CDR3: TGTGCCAGCAGCGTGAAAATGGGACAGCTGGGGTATGGCTACACCTCC.

The chain has TRBV28 and TRBJ2-2, with D tentatively TRBD2 (5 bases). This CDR3 region has 15 residues. Germline CDR1 is MDHEN and CDR2 is SYDVKM. Trimming took off 5 bases at V and 1 base at J, with 11 bases between the two ends. The chain's CDR3 is CASSTGLQNTGELFF. The CDR3 coding sequence is TGTGCCAGCAGTACCGGACTCCAGAACACCGGGGAGCTGTTTTTT.

This chain joins TRBV5-1 and TRBJ1-6; no reliable D call. This CDR3 has 15 amino acids. Trimming left V 0 bases short and J 8 bases short, with 12 bases between. Per the germline V gene, CDR1 is SGHRS and CDR2 is YFSETQ. In nucleotides, the CDR3 is TGCGCCAGCAGCTTGGACAGTCCACTTTATTCACCCCTCCACTTT. It translates to CASSLDSPLYSPLHF.

This chain uses TRBV19 with TRBJ2-5; 11 bases are shared with TRBD2. The V gene's germline CDR1 is LNHDA and CDR2 SQIVND (reference sequence). Losses at the gene ends were 2 bases for V and 2 bases for J; bases not matched to a gene: 1. This CDR3 has 15 residues. CDR3 bases: TGTGCCAGTAGTATAATAGCGGGAGGGCAAGAGACCCAGTACTTC. Its translation is CASSIIAGGQETQYF.

The V call is TRBV28, the J call TRBJ2-7; 7 bases agree with TRBD1. Germline CDR1 reads MDHEN; CDR2 reads SYDVKM. The junction had 10 bases not matched to a gene; V was cut back by 3 bases and J by 2 bases. The CDR3 is 16 residues long. CDR3 region: CASSFYRQGLAYEQYF. CDR3 DNA sequence: TGTGCCAGCAGTTTTTACCGACAGGGATTAGCCTACGAGCAGTACTTC.

The chain uses TRBV10-3 and TRBJ2-3; 7 nucleotides agree with TRBD2. Germline V lookup: CDR1 ENHRY, CDR2 SYGVKD. CDR3 length: 14 residues. V dropped 11 bases and J dropped 6; count of bases not matched to a gene: 14. The CDR3 reads CALGGTTRTDTQYF. The CDR3 region has the DNA TGTGCCCTGGGGGGGACTACTCGTACGGATACGCAGTATTTT.

The chain is built from TRBV19 and TRBJ2-3; D gene ambiguous. V was trimmed by 4 bases and J by 2 bases, leaving 10 bases between them. Germline V gene lookup returns CDR1 LNHDA and CDR2 SQIVND (reference sequence). The CDR3 extends over 14 amino acids. DNA for the CDR3: TGTGCCAGTAGTAGAAACGGAGACACAGATACGCAGTATTTT. Encoded protein: CASSRNGDTDTQYF.